Shown below are 28 T cell receptor beta chains from a single sample sequenced in a study of Ad26.COV2.S vaccination and SARS-CoV-2 variants. Treatment described: some 20 received Ad26.COV2.S at low or high dose, single or two shots; about 5 received placebo; per-sample allocation not given. Samples analyzed were those drawn on day 63 after the first vaccine or placebo injection. Assay used: immunoSEQ multiplex PCR; TCRdb lists only in-frame clones, some missing. The data show roughly 300,000 clones, 80% to 90% seen once. The material was peripheral blood, obtained in a trial of Ad26.COV2.S vaccine versus placebo. The receptors were sampled from a person between 18 and 65 years old who received the Ad26.COV2.S COVID-19 vaccine or a placebo.

The V and J genes are TRBV7-9 and TRBJ1-1; D is possibly TRBD1 (5 bases). V was pared by 4 bases and J by 5 bases, with 14 bases between. Germline V gene data show CDR1 as SEHNR and CDR2 as FQNEAQ (reference sequence). This CDR3 contains 14 residues. CDR3 nucleotides: TGTGCCAGCAGCTCTAGCGGGGGAGGGACTGAAGCTTTCTTT. This translates into CASSSSGGGTEAFF.

The rearrangement joins TRBV6-5 to TRBJ1-6, with D hard to call. Germline V lookup: CDR1 MNHEY, CDR2 SVGAGI. There are 13 residues in the CDR3. Trimming cost V 6 bases and J 10 bases, with 13 bases left between them. The DNA for the CDR3 is TGTGCCAGCAGCGGTCGGTTAGTATCACCCCTCCACTTT. Amino acid sequence: CASSGRLVSPLHF.

The rearrangement links TRBV19 to TRBJ2-5; D is ambiguous. Germline assignment: CDR1 LNHDA and CDR2 SQIVND (reference sequence). The CDR3 totals 15 residues. Trimming removed 1 base from V and 5 bases from J, with 14 bases in between. The CDR3 sequence is CASSIVTGLVETQYF. CDR3 DNA: TGTGCCAGTAGTATAGTTACCGGGCTTGTGGAGACCCAGTACTTC.

The gene calls are TRBV19 and TRBJ2-2, with 9 bases fitting TRBD2. Germline V CDR1 and CDR2: LNHDA, SQIVND (reference sequence). Unmatched junction bases numbered 4, after V lost 4 bases and J lost 4 bases. The CDR3 runs 15 residues. The CDR3 sequence is CASSNSGSPTGELFF. In DNA form, the CDR3 reads TGTGCCAGTAGTAATAGCGGGAGTCCCACCGGGGAGCTGTTTTTT.

This clone came up a few times. DNA for the CDR3: TGTGCCAGTACCAAAGCCACCACAGGGTTGAACACTGAAGCTTTCTTT. It encodes CASTKATTGLNTEAFF. This rearrangement joins TRBV19 to TRBJ1-1; D may be TRBD1 (6 bases). This CDR3 is 16 amino acids long. With 7 bases removed from V and 0 bases from J, the gap between germline ends came to 18 bases. Germline CDR1 is LNHDA and CDR2 is SQIVND (reference sequence).

This rearrangement joins TRBV30 to TRBJ1-4, with 8 bases aligning to TRBD1. The CDR3 has 14 amino acids. Germline values: CDR1 GTSNPN, CDR2 SVGIG (reference sequence). The junction had 11 bases not matched to a gene; V was cut back by 7 bases and J by 7 bases. The CDR3 protein is CASGRQGITEKLFF. DNA for the CDR3: TGTGCCTCCGGAAGACAGGGGATAACTGAAAAACTGTTTTTT.

This rearrangement joins TRBV14 to TRBJ1-1; no reliable D call. Germline V lookup: CDR1 SGHDN, CDR2 FVKESK. V was clipped by 0 bases and J by 1 base, with 9 bases between them. The CDR3 covers 15 residues. DNA of the CDR3: TGTGCCAGCAGCCAAGATATGGCAGCGAACACTGAAGCTTTCTTT. Amino acids: CASSQDMAANTEAFF.

The rearrangement joins TRBV5-1 to TRBJ1-1; possibly TRBD1 for D (6 bases). The CDR3 sequence is 15 residues long. V lost 0 bases, J lost 5 bases, and 14 bases lay in between. Germline values: CDR1 SGHRS, CDR2 YFSETQ. The CDR3 is CASSLDGSGVTEAFF. CDR3 DNA: TGCGCCAGCAGCTTGGACGGATCAGGGGTTACTGAAGCTTTCTTT.

The chain links TRBV2 to TRBJ1-1; D gene unclear. Trimming removed 1 base at V and 1 base at J, with 7 bases between. The CDR3 covers 14 residues. In germline, CDR1 is SNHLY, CDR2 FYNNEI. CDR3 sequence reads: CASSEVVENTEAFF. The CDR3 DNA reads TGTGCCAGCAGTGAAGTGGTCGAGAACACTGAAGCTTTCTTT.

The gene calls are TRBV6-5 and TRBJ1-5; 7 nucleotides agree with TRBD1. Germline V gene data show CDR1 as MNHEY and CDR2 as SVGAGI. Trimming at V came to 6 bases and at J to 4 bases, leaving 9 bases not matched to a gene. The CDR3 extends over 15 amino acids. The CDR3 bases are TGTGCCAGCAGGAAAAACCGGGACAGAAATCAGCCCCAGCATTTT. Amino acids: CASRKNRDRNQPQHF.

The chain uses TRBV7-9 and TRBJ1-3; unclear D gene. Germline V gene lookup returns CDR1 SEHNR and CDR2 FQNEAQ (reference sequence). Trimming took off 10 bases at V and 4 bases at J, with 8 bases between the two ends. CDR3 length: 11 amino acids. CDR3 DNA: TGTGCCACCTTCTTGGGAAACACCATATATTTT. This sequence encodes CATFLGNTIYF.

This chain uses TRBV30 with TRBJ1-1; 7 bases align to TRBD1. With V trimmed by 5 bases and J by 5 bases, 11 bases remained unmatched. Germline V gene lookup returns CDR1 GTSNPN and CDR2 SVGIG (reference sequence). This CDR3 contains 14 residues. CDR3 sequence (DNA): TGTGCCTGGGACTTACAGGGGAGATTTACTGAAGCTTTCTTT. This gives the protein CAWDLQGRFTEAFF.

The rearrangement joins TRBV19 to TRBJ2-3; the D gene could be TRBD1 or TRBD2 (5 bases each). Trimming removed 5 bases from V and 1 base from J, with 10 bases in between. The CDR3 consists of 14 residues. Germline V gene lookup returns CDR1 LNHDA and CDR2 SQIVND (reference sequence). The CDR3, as DNA: TGTGCCAGTAGTCCCCAGGGACGCACAGATACGCAGTATTTT. This translates into CASSPQGRTDTQYF.

The chain links TRBV12-3 or TRBV12-4 to TRBJ2-7; no firm D call. V was shortened by 4 bases and J by 0 bases, with 7 bases between the two germline ends. The CDR3 length is 13 residues. In nucleotides, the CDR3 is TGTGCCAGCAGTTATGGGCCCTCCTACGAGCAGTACTTC. This codes for CASSYGPSYEQYF.

This clone was found once. V and J are TRBV3-1 (or the pseudogene TRBV3-2) and TRBJ2-1; TRBD2 aligns across 9 bases. With 1 base clipped from V and 5 bases from J, the junction kept 3 bases outside the gene matches. The CDR3 runs 15 residues. Germline values: CDR1 LGHDT, CDR2 YNNKEL (reference sequence). The CDR3 DNA reads TGTGCCAGCAGCCAAGCAGCTAGCGGGAACAATGAGCAGTTCTTC. It yields the protein CASSQAASGNNEQFF.

The genes are TRBV28 and TRBJ1-1; 8 bases match TRBD1. Trimming took 6 bases from V and 3 from J; bases not matched to a gene: 9. CDR1 is MDHEN and CDR2 is SYDVKM in the germline V gene. CDR3 length equals 15 residues. CDR3 nucleotide sequence: TGTGCCAGCAGCCCAAAGGACAGGGATGACACTGAAGCTTTCTTT. Translating gives CASSPKDRDDTEAFF.

This chain links TRBV30 with TRBJ1-2; unclear D gene. Germline values: CDR1 GTSNPN, CDR2 SVGIG (reference sequence). There are 11 residues in the CDR3. Deletions cut 6 bases from V and 8 bases from J, with 13 bases between. CDR3 coding DNA: TGTGCCTGTGAGGGATACGCCGGCTACACCTTC. Its protein product is CACEGYAGYTF.

This chain joins TRBV29-1 and TRBJ2-7; the D gene is possibly TRBD1 (5 bases). Trimming left V 6 bases short and J 0 bases short, with 18 bases between. Germline values: CDR1 SQVTM, CDR2 ANQGSEA. The CDR3 is 15 amino acids. The CDR3 sequence is CSVYTAGWASYEQYF. The CDR3 DNA reads TGCAGCGTCTACACGGCAGGGTGGGCCTCCTACGAGCAGTACTTC.

Note on this clone: The same CDR3 can be traced to other DNA sequences in this sample. This chain uses TRBV28 with TRBJ1-2, with D possibly TRBD1 on 5 matching bases. There are 13 residues in the CDR3. Germline CDR1 is MDHEN and CDR2 is SYDVKM. Trimming cost V 5 bases and J 1 base, with 8 bases left between them. Written as DNA, the CDR3 is TGTGCCAGCAGTCAGGGAGATAACTATGGCTACACCTTC. This gives the protein CASSQGDNYGYTF.

The rearrangement links TRBV27 to TRBJ2-1; 8 bases fit TRBD2. V shed 6 bases, J shed 10 bases, and the junction held 8 bases outside the gene matches. Germline V gene sequence: CDR1 MNHEY, CDR2 SMNVEV (reference sequence). CDR3 length: 13 residues. CDR3 nucleotide sequence: TGTGCCAGCAGGGTTAGCGGGGTTAGCGAGCAGTTCTTC. Encoded protein: CASRVSGVSEQFF.

This chain connects TRBV29-1 to TRBJ1-1, with D tentatively TRBD1 (6 bases). V was clipped by 3 bases and J by 1 base, with 12 bases between them. This CDR3 comprises 14 residues. Germline lookup yields CDR1 SQVTM and CDR2 ANQGSEA. The CDR3 loop reads CSVDTGGENTEAFF. CDR3 nucleotide sequence: TGCAGCGTTGATACCGGGGGCGAGAACACTGAAGCTTTCTTT. Variable domain in full (rest from reference TRBV29-1 and TRBJ1-1): SAVISQKPSRDICQRGTSLTIQCQVDSQVTMMFWYRQQPGQSLTLIATANQGSEATYESGFVIDKFPISRPNLTFSTLTVSNMSPEDSSIYLCSVDTGGENTEAFFGQGTRLTVV.

This chain connects TRBV7-9 to TRBJ2-7, with D possibly matching TRBD1 (5 bases). The CDR3 sequence is 15 residues long. V lost 0 bases and J lost 3, with 12 bases in between. Germline V gene data show CDR1 as SEHNR and CDR2 as FQNEAQ (reference sequence). CDR3 loop: CASSLALDRNYEQYF. The CDR3 DNA sequence: TGTGCCAGCAGCTTAGCTTTAGACAGAAACTACGAGCAGTACTTC.

This chain links TRBV7-2 with TRBJ2-1; 7 positions agree with TRBD2. Germline-derived CDR1 and CDR2 are SGHTA and FQGNSA. The V and J ends lost 5 bases and 2 bases, in that order; junction bases with no gene match: 12. The CDR3 contains 17 residues. CDR3 nucleotides: TGTGCCAGCAGCGCCGACCGAGAAAGCGGGACCTACAATGAGCAGTTCTTC. Translating it yields CASSADRESGTYNEQFF.

The V gene is TRBV27, the J gene TRBJ1-1; 8 bases match TRBD1. CDR3 size: 14 residues. V gave up 4 bases and J gave up 7 bases; unmatched junction bases: 8. Looked up from germline, CDR1 is MNHEY and CDR2 is SMNVEV (reference sequence). CDR3 DNA: TGTGCCAGCAGTTCCCAGGGGGCGAATGGTGAAGCTTTCTTT. It codes for CASSSQGANGEAFF.

V is TRBV5-5 and J is TRBJ2-7, with D perhaps TRBD1 (5 bases). Trimming left V 0 bases short and J 4 bases short, with 11 bases between. The CDR3 is made up of 14 amino acids. Germline lookup yields CDR1 SGHKS and CDR2 YYEKEE (reference sequence). The CDR3 sequence: CASSLGVTAYEQYF. CDR3 bases: TGTGCCAGCAGCTTGGGAGTGACAGCTTACGAGCAGTACTTC. Full variable domain (rest looked up from reference TRBV5-5 and TRBJ2-7): DAGVTQSPTHLIKTRGQQVTLRCSPISGHKSVSWYQQVLGQGPQFIFQYYEKEERGRGNFPDRFSARQFPNYSSELNVNALLLGDSALYLCASSLGVTAYEQYFGPGTRLTVT.

This clone came up once. The chain is built from TRBV20-1 and TRBJ2-5; the D gene is possibly TRBD1 (5 bases). The V gene's germline CDR1 is DFQATT and CDR2 SNEGSKA (reference sequence). CDR3 length equals 11 residues. The V end lost 5 bases, the J end lost 5 bases, and 9 bases lay between the germline ends. The CDR3 loop reads CSARRQETQYF. The CDR3 nucleotides are TGCAGTGCTCGGAGACAGGAGACCCAGTACTTC.

The rearrangement joins TRBV5-1 to TRBJ2-4, with TRBD1 matching 9 bases. The CDR3 consists of 16 residues. Germline CDR1 is SGHRS and CDR2 is YFSETQ. The trim removed 0 bases at V and 2 bases at J, leaving 3 bases unmatched. In nucleotides, the CDR3 is TGCGCCAGCAGCTTGGTGGACAGGGGCTCCAAAAACATTCAGTACTTC. This sequence encodes CASSLVDRGSKNIQYF.

The chain links TRBV19 to TRBJ2-4, with a tentative D call TRBD1 (6 bases). Germline CDR1 LNHDA, CDR2 SQIVND (reference sequence). The CDR3 spans 13 residues. Trimming left V 4 bases short and J 7 bases short, with 11 bases between. As DNA, the CDR3 is TGTGCCAGTAGTAAACAGGGACGGAACATTCAGTACTTC. Its translation: CASSKQGRNIQYF.